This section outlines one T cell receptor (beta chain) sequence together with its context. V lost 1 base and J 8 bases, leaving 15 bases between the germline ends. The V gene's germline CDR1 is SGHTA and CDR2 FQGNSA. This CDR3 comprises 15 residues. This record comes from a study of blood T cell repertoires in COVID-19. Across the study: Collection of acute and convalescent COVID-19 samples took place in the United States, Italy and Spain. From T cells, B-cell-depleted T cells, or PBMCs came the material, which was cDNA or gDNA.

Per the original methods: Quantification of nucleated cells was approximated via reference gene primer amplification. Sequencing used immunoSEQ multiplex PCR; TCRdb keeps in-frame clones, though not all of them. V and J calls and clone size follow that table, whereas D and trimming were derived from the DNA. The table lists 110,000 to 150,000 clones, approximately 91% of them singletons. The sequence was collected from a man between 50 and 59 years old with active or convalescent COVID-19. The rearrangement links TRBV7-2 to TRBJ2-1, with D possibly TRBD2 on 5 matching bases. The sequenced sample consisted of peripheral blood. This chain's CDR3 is CASSLGLGGAHEQFF. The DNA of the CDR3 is TGTGCCAGCAGCTTAGGGCTAGGAGGAGCGCATGAGCAGTTCTTC.